This T cell receptor beta chain was captured in a study of T-cell reconstitution after alpha-beta-depleted transplantation in children. The germline V gene encodes CDR1 SQVTM and CDR2 ANQGSEA. J was trimmed by 1 base and V by 0 bases; bases with no gene match: 4. The CDR3 contains 15 residues. This clonotype was seen at least ten times. Antigen: not known. Construction of the TCRbeta library involved unique molecular identifiers. Using its own MiXCR run on the PCR reads, TCRdb lists one record per CDR3 protein. The sample yields about 110,000 distinct CDR3 sequences, 5.5% to 7% seen once. Regarding the study as a whole: Several hundred expanded graft clones reportedly were the source of alpha-beta T cells about two months after transplant. Surviving recipient T cells and thymic progenitors produced the high day-60 TCRbeta diversity seen in some patients.

Specimen: PBMCs, mostly from graft donor cells, collected 360 days after TCRalphabeta/CD19-depleted stem cell transplant. This TCR derives from a male patient aged 2-15 years who had a stem cell transplant for acute lymphoblastic leukemia, so the T cells may come from the graft donor. V gene TRBV29-1 combines with J gene TRBJ2-5; the match to TRBD2 covers 8 bases. The CDR3 region is CSVEERTSTQETQYF. The CDR3 coding sequence is TGCAGCGTTGAAGAGAGGACTAGCACCCAAGAGACCCAGTACTTC.